This T cell receptor (beta chain) came from a study of blood T cell repertoires in COVID-19. Study details: The United States, Italy and Spain were the sources of the acute and convalescent COVID-19 samples. Sources were T cells, B-cell-depleted T cells, or PBMCs; the material itself was cDNA or gDNA.

Germline CDR1 is MNHEY and CDR2 is SVGEGT. There are 14 residues in the CDR3. Trimming took 0 bases from V and 0 from J, leaving 5 bases between them. In the original processing: Estimates of nucleated cell counts were drawn from the amplification of reference gene primers. Using immunoSEQ multiplex PCR, the repertoire was profiled, and TCRdb retains in-frame clones only, with some absent. The D gene and trimming were derived from the DNA, and the V and J assignments and clone size from that table. Of over 120,000 clones in the sample, 70% to 85% were seen once. This TCR was sampled from a man aged 60 to 69 with active or convalescent COVID-19. The V gene is TRBV6-2 or TRBV6-3, the J gene TRBJ1-1; no clear D gene. Sequencing used peripheral blood. The CDR3 loop is CASSYSLVNTEAFF. The CDR3 nucleotides are TGTGCCAGCAGTTACTCGTTAGTGAACACTGAAGCTTTCTTT.